Below are 31 T cell receptor beta chains sequenced from a single sample in a study of shared clonotypes between healthy human individuals. Naive CD8 isolation took CD45RO-negative cells positively selected for CCR7 and excluded terminally differentiated effector memory CD45RA+ cells. Measured with immunoSEQ multiplex PCR; TCRdb has only the in-frame clones, and not every one. The sample contains around 1.9 million clones, about 92% of which appear only once. Input material: naive CD8+ T cells from PBMCs. These receptor sequences come from a man aged 18 to 35 in good health. Some clones in this sample may be carry-over from other donors' samples.

V usage is TRBV19 and J usage is TRBJ2-4; D is uncertain. Looked up from germline, CDR1 is LNHDA and CDR2 is SQIVND (reference sequence). Trimming shortened V by 6 bases and J by 7 bases, and 10 bases separated the two germline ends. The CDR3 is made up of 12 amino acids. The CDR3 loop is CASSRRDNIQYF. The CDR3 nucleotides are TGTGCCAGTAGCAGGCGAGATAACATTCAGTACTTC.

The sample holds one count of this clone. The chain joins TRBV4-3 to TRBJ2-1; the match to TRBD2 covers 10 bases. CDR1 and CDR2 (germline): LGHNA, YSLEER. The trim removed 2 bases at V and 15 bases at J, leaving 19 bases unmatched. This CDR3 comprises 17 residues. DNA for the CDR3: TGCGCCAGCAGCCAATGGACTAGCGGAGAAGAGAGTACTGATCGGTTCTTC. Protein: CASSQWTSGEESTDRFF.

The gene calls are TRBV27 and TRBJ2-1; D unresolved. The CDR3 has 13 amino acids. Trimming pared 2 bases from V and 9 bases from J, leaving 11 bases between. The germline CDR1 and CDR2 sequences are MNHEY and SMNVEV (reference sequence). The CDR3 sequence is CASSLQVSGEQFF. The CDR3, as DNA: TGTGCCAGCAGTTTACAGGTTTCTGGTGAGCAGTTCTTC.

This clone was detected only a few times. The chain links TRBV19 to TRBJ2-2; D is unclear. The germline V gene has CDR1 LNHDA and CDR2 SQIVND (reference sequence). This CDR3 has 15 residues. The V end was cut by 9 bases, the J end by 3 bases, with 17 bases between. The CDR3 sequence is CASLGVGHDTGELFF. CDR3 bases: TGTGCCAGCCTAGGTGTGGGCCATGACACCGGGGAGCTGTTTTTT.

The rearrangement links TRBV5-6 to TRBJ2-1; tentatively, D is TRBD2 (5 bases). Germline V gene sequence: CDR1 SGHDT, CDR2 YYEEEE. V shed 0 bases and J shed 9 bases, with 10 bases lying between them. The CDR3 spans 13 residues. Here the CDR3 reads CASSLVDSGEQFF. Here the CDR3 DNA reads TGTGCCAGCAGCTTGGTGGACTCTGGTGAGCAGTTCTTC.

The chain carries TRBV20-1 and TRBJ2-3; D possibly uses TRBD1 or TRBD2 (5 bases each). Trimming stripped 3 bases from V and 14 bases from J, with 15 bases between. The CDR3 extends over 11 amino acids. The germline gives CDR1 DFQATT, CDR2 SNEGSKA (reference sequence). DNA of the CDR3: TGCAGTGCTAGGGAAGAGAGGGGCCGGTATTTT. Translation: CSAREERGRYF.

This rearrangement joins TRBV15 to TRBJ2-5; D is unclear. CDR1 and CDR2 (germline): LNHNV, YYDKDF (reference sequence). Trimming removed 0 bases at V and 1 base at J, with 9 bases between. There are 15 residues in the CDR3. The CDR3 DNA follows: TGTGCCACCAGCAGAGATTCTAGTGCCCAAGAGACCCAGTACTTC. It encodes CATSRDSSAQETQYF.

The chain recombines TRBV7-9 with TRBJ2-3; 8 positions agree with TRBD1. Trimming at V came to 10 bases and at J to 3 bases, leaving 12 bases not matched to a gene. The CDR3 is made up of 15 amino acids. Germline CDR1 is SEHNR and CDR2 is FQNEAQ (reference sequence). CDR3 in DNA: TGTGCCACCACCCGGACAGGGATTAGTACAGATACGCAGTATTTT. It specifies CATTRTGISTDTQYF.

The rearrangement links TRBV28 to TRBJ1-3; no clear D. The V and J ends lost 2 bases and 0 bases respectively, with 14 bases between them. The germline CDR1 and CDR2 sequences are MDHEN and SYDVKM. This CDR3 is built from 17 residues. This CDR3 is CASSLVTYPSSGNTIYF. The CDR3 nucleotides are TGTGCCAGCAGTTTAGTAACGTACCCCAGCTCTGGAAACACCATATATTTT.

Here the CDR3 DNA reads TGTGCCAGCAGTGACTCTTCCTCTGGGGGAGAGACCCAGTACTTC. This translates into CASSDSSSGGETQYF. The J gene is TRBJ2-5, the V gene TRBV2; D tentatively reads TRBD1 or TRBD2 (5 bases each). V was clipped by 3 bases and J by 4 bases, with 15 bases between them. The CDR3 loop spans 15 amino acids. In germline, CDR1 is SNHLY, CDR2 FYNNEI. The variable domain in full, with the rest retrieved from reference TRBV2 and TRBJ2-5, is EPEVTQTPSHQVTQMGQEVILRCVPISNHLYFYWYRQILGQKVEFLVSFYNNEISEKSEIFDDQFSVERPDGSNFTLKIRSTKLEDSAMYFCASSDSSSGGETQYFGPGTRLLVL.

V and J are TRBV4-1 and TRBJ2-1; 9 positions match TRBD2. V gave up 4 bases and J gave up 5 bases; unmatched junction bases: 12. Germline assignment: CDR1 MGHRA and CDR2 YSYEKL. The CDR3 runs 17 residues. The CDR3 nucleotides read TGCGCCAGCAGCCGTAGATCGCTAGCGGGAATTAACAATGAGCAGTTCTTC. It encodes CASSRRSLAGINNEQFF.

V and J are TRBV27 and TRBJ1-4; D call uncertain. The V end was cut by 5 bases, the J end by 6 bases, with 16 bases between. Germline CDR1 and CDR2: MNHEY and SMNVEV (reference sequence). The CDR3 covers 15 residues. The CDR3 coding sequence is TGTGCCAGCAGTCCCGAGGGTTTCCCTCATGAAAAACTGTTTTTT. Translated, it gives CASSPEGFPHEKLFF.

CDR3 sequence (DNA): TGCGCCAGCAGCTTCTCCAGGGCTATGAACACTGAAGCTTTCTTT. Amino acids: CASSFSRAMNTEAFF. This chain joins TRBV5-1 and TRBJ1-1; maybe TRBD1 (5 bases). Germline loops: CDR1 SGHRS, CDR2 YFSETQ. V shed 2 bases and J shed 0 bases, with 11 bases lying between them. CDR3 length: 15 amino acids.

This clone was observed once. V is TRBV6-1 and J is TRBJ2-5, with a possible D match to TRBD2 (6 bases). CDR3 size: 14 residues. The germline V gene has CDR1 MNHNS and CDR2 SASEGT. V lost 2 bases, J lost 5 bases, and 12 bases lay in between. The CDR3 here is CASSERRERETQYF. CDR3 nucleotide sequence: TGTGCCAGCAGTGAACGTCGGGAGCGGGAGACCCAGTACTTC.

V and J are TRBV19 and TRBJ2-2, with TRBD2 matching over 9 bases. This CDR3 has 15 residues. Germline trimming cut 6 bases from V and 4 bases from J; bases unmatched to any gene: 6. The germline CDR1 and CDR2 sequences are LNHDA and SQIVND (reference sequence). The chain's CDR3 is CASRVAGEGTGELFF. CDR3 DNA sequence: TGTGCCAGTAGGGTAGCGGGAGAGGGCACCGGGGAGCTGTTTTTT.

In its sample, this clone was seen a few times. This chain joins TRBV4-1 and TRBJ1-5, with 7 bases matching TRBD1. CDR1 and CDR2 from the germline V gene are MGHRA and YSYEKL. The CDR3 length is 15 residues. Losses at the gene ends were 0 bases for V and 4 bases for J; bases not matched to a gene: 3. The CDR3 nucleotides are TGCGCCAGCAGCCAAGATCGGGGACAGAATCAGCCCCAGCATTTT. Translation: CASSQDRGQNQPQHF.

V and J are TRBV27 and TRBJ2-7; D is possibly TRBD1 (7 bases). This CDR3 region has 14 residues. V lost 2 bases to trimming and J lost 3 bases, with 11 bases between them. Germline CDR1 and CDR2: MNHEY and SMNVEV (reference sequence). CDR3 nucleotide sequence: TGTGCCAGCAGTTTAGCGGGACAGTACTACGAGCAGTACTTC. Its translation is CASSLAGQYYEQYF.

The chain has TRBV6-5 and TRBJ2-1; tentative D call: TRBD2 (5 bases). V lost 5 bases to trimming and J lost 7 bases, with 12 bases between them. This CDR3 region has 13 residues. Germline lookup yields CDR1 MNHEY and CDR2 SVGAGI. The CDR3 spells CASSPGNANEQFF. CDR3 DNA sequence: TGTGCCAGCAGTCCCGGGAATGCGAATGAGCAGTTCTTC.

The chain employs TRBV7-6 and TRBJ2-1; 10 nucleotides line up with TRBD1. V lost 5 bases, J lost 5 bases, and 9 bases stayed unmatched. CDR1 is SGHVS, CDR2 FNYEAQ, per germline. The CDR3 is 16 residues long. The CDR3, as DNA: TGTGCCAGCAGCCCTAACGTGGGACAGGGGAACAATGAGCAGTTCTTC. Translation: CASSPNVGQGNNEQFF.

The chain uses TRBV27 and TRBJ2-2; 7 bases map to TRBD2. Germline V gives CDR1 MNHEY, CDR2 SMNVEV (reference sequence). The trim removed 8 bases at V and 9 bases at J, leaving 15 bases unmatched. CDR3 length: 15 residues. CDR3 protein: CASQQAAGRAWELFF. The CDR3, as DNA: TGTGCCAGCCAACAAGCGGCGGGGAGGGCTTGGGAGCTGTTTTTT.

The chain couples TRBV30 to TRBJ2-3; possible D gene TRBD1, 6 bases. Trimming took off 7 bases at V and 0 bases at J, with 11 bases between the two ends. Germline CDR1 reads GTSNPN; CDR2 reads SVGIG (reference sequence). The CDR3 totals 13 residues. The CDR3 DNA follows: TGTGCCTCTGGACAGTCCAGCACAGATACGCAGTATTTT. This encodes CASGQSSTDTQYF.

This chain joins TRBV5-1 and TRBJ2-7; 7 nucleotides line up with TRBD2. The CDR3 extends over 15 amino acids. The V gene's germline CDR1 is SGHRS and CDR2 YFSETQ. V shed 0 bases and J 2 bases; nucleotides not matched to a gene: 5. The CDR3 spells CASSLVVGGTYEQYF. The CDR3 DNA reads TGCGCCAGCAGCTTGGTTGTGGGAGGGACCTACGAGCAGTACTTC.

The CDR3 reads CASSLGLAHNEQFF. For the CDR3, the DNA is TGTGCCAGCAGTTTAGGTCTAGCCCACAATGAGCAGTTCTTC. The V and J genes are TRBV28 and TRBJ2-1; possibly TRBD2 for D (5 bases). This CDR3 contains 14 residues. V was pared by 2 bases and J by 5 bases, with 10 bases between. Germline lookup yields CDR1 MDHEN and CDR2 SYDVKM.

This clone has more than one count but fewer than ten. The same CDR3 is also encoded by other DNA sequences in this sample. The chain links TRBV9 to TRBJ1-5, with D unresolved. This CDR3 comprises 14 residues. Germline CDR1 is SGDLS and CDR2 is YYNGEE. Between the trimmed V and J ends, which lost 0 bases and 1 base, there was a span of 5 bases. The CDR3 is CASSVGDSNQPQHF. The CDR3, as DNA: TGTGCCAGCAGCGTAGGAGACAGCAATCAGCCCCAGCATTTT. Complete variable domain (other parts from reference TRBV9 and TRBJ1-5): DSGVTQTPKHLITATGQRVTLRCSPRSGDLSVYWYQQSLDQGLQFLIQYYNGEERAKGNILERFSAQQFPDLHSELNLSSLELGDSALYFCASSVGDSNQPQHFGDGTRLSIL.

The chain couples TRBV27 to TRBJ2-2; TRBD2 agrees at 7 bases. J was trimmed by 4 bases and V by 4 bases; bases with no gene match: 3. CDR3 size: 14 residues. Germline values: CDR1 MNHEY, CDR2 SMNVEV (reference sequence). Here the CDR3 DNA reads TGTGCCAGCAGTTGGGCGGGAGCCACCGGGGAGCTGTTTTTT. Its translation is CASSWAGATGELFF.

The V gene is TRBV1, the J gene TRBJ2-3; the DNA was not used to check the table's D call, TRBD2. TRBV1 is a pseudogene locus. The CDR3 totals 18 residues. As DNA, the CDR3 is TGCACCAGCAGCCAAGAAAGTCTAACGGGAGCTAGCACAGATACGCAGTATTTT. As protein: CTSSQESLTGASTDTQYF.

The sample holds a few counts of this clone. The chain carries TRBV4-2 and TRBJ1-4; D call uncertain. In germline, CDR1 is LGHNA, CDR2 YNFKEQ. The V and J ends lost 1 base and 8 bases respectively, with 8 bases between them. The CDR3 extends over 13 amino acids. CDR3 sequence reads: CASSQGMREKLFF. CDR3 in DNA: TGTGCCAGCAGCCAAGGGATGAGGGAAAAACTGTTTTTT.

The gene calls are TRBV9 and TRBJ2-3; 9 positions match TRBD1. There are 16 residues in the CDR3. The junction had 7 bases not matched to a gene; V was cut back by 4 bases and J by 1 base. Looked up from germline, CDR1 is SGDLS and CDR2 is YYNGEE. This chain's CDR3 is CASSTWTGDRTDTQYF. The CDR3 coding sequence is TGTGCCAGCAGCACCTGGACAGGGGACCGCACAGATACGCAGTATTTT.

The rearrangement uses TRBV19 and TRBJ1-2; 7 bases match TRBD1. V dropped 5 bases and J dropped 0; count of bases not matched to a gene: 6. CDR3 length: 15 residues. The germline V gene encodes CDR1 LNHDA and CDR2 SQIVND (reference sequence). CDR3 bases: TGTGCCAGTAGTTTACCCGGGACAGCTAACTATGGCTACACCTTC. As protein: CASSLPGTANYGYTF.

J is TRBJ2-1 and V is TRBV7-8; TRBD2 agrees at 14 bases. The junction had 4 bases not matched to a gene; V was cut back by 5 bases and J by 7 bases. The CDR3 runs to 15 residues. Looked up from germline, CDR1 is SGHVS and CDR2 is FQNEAQ. The CDR3 region is CASSTGLAGANEQFF. CDR3 nucleotides: TGTGCCAGCAGCACGGGACTAGCGGGAGCGAATGAGCAGTTCTTC.

The chain joins TRBV9 to TRBJ2-1; D is ambiguous. This CDR3 has 16 amino acids. Looked up from germline, CDR1 is SGDLS and CDR2 is YYNGEE. V lost 3 bases and J 6 bases, leaving 19 bases between the germline ends. The CDR3 sequence: CASSAPPGAPSNEQFF. CDR3 nucleotide sequence: TGTGCCAGCAGCGCCCCGCCTGGCGCCCCGAGCAATGAGCAGTTCTTC.